This note documents a single T cell receptor beta chain sequence. What it binds is unknown. The data originate from a study of Ad26.COV2.S vaccination and SARS-CoV-2 variants. Study-wide results and limits: Reportedly, spike-specific CD8+ and CD4+ T cell responses achieved substantial breadth once vaccination had taken place.

Treatment indicated: around 19 received Ad26.COV2.S at low or high dose, single or two shots; about 5 received placebo; per-sample allocation not given. After the first vaccine or placebo injection, samples were drawn on day 63. Produced via immunoSEQ multiplex PCR; TCRdb's table is partial and in-frame only. The sample gives 250,000 or so clones, approximately 90% of which show up once; under 3% is in the top ten. This TCR came from a person aged 18-60 years who received the Ad26.COV2.S COVID-19 vaccine or a placebo. The sample in question was peripheral blood, obtained in a trial of Ad26.COV2.S vaccine versus placebo.

CDR3 sequence (DNA): TGTGCCAGCTCACCGTGGGGGGAAGAGACCCAGTACTTC. It yields the protein CASSPWGEETQYF. V is TRBV18 and J is TRBJ2-5, with TRBD2 as a possible D gene (6 bases). CDR3 length: 13 amino acids. Trimming stripped 3 bases from V and 3 bases from J, with 8 bases between. Germline CDR1 and CDR2: KGHSH and LQKENI. Drawing the rest from reference TRBV18 and TRBJ2-5, the complete variable domain is NAGVMQNPRHLVRRRGQEARLRCSPMKGHSHVYWYRQLPEEGLKFMVYLQKENIIDESGMPKERFSAEFPKEGPSILRIQQVVRGDSAAYFCASSPWGEETQYFGPGTRLLVL.